The following is a TCR beta chain sequence with its context. No antigen is known for it. Using unique molecular identifiers, the investigators prepared the TCRbeta library. One entry per CDR3 protein, called by TCRdb with MiXCR from the PCR reads. The sample has roughly 400,000 distinct CDR3 sequences, 43% seen once. The CDR3 has 15 residues. V gave up 4 bases and J gave up 4 bases; unmatched junction bases: 8. The germline gives CDR1 SGHTA, CDR2 FQGNSA. The sample comes from a study of T-cell reconstitution after alpha-beta-depleted transplantation in children. Whole-study findings and limits: It was reported that alpha-beta T cells came from several hundred expanded graft clones (about two months after transplant). Newly generated T cells supplied most T-cell counts and diversity one year post-transplant.

The chain links TRBV7-2 to TRBJ2-5; TRBD2 aligns across 8 bases. The sample was PBMCs, taken before TCRalphabeta/CD19-depleted stem cell transplant. The clonotype comes from a girl aged 2 to 9 with aplastic anemia, due to receive a stem cell transplant. The CDR3 here is CASSSRGGLRETQYF. The CDR3 nucleotides are TGTGCCAGCAGCTCCCGGGGGGGCCTGAGAGAGACCCAGTACTTC.